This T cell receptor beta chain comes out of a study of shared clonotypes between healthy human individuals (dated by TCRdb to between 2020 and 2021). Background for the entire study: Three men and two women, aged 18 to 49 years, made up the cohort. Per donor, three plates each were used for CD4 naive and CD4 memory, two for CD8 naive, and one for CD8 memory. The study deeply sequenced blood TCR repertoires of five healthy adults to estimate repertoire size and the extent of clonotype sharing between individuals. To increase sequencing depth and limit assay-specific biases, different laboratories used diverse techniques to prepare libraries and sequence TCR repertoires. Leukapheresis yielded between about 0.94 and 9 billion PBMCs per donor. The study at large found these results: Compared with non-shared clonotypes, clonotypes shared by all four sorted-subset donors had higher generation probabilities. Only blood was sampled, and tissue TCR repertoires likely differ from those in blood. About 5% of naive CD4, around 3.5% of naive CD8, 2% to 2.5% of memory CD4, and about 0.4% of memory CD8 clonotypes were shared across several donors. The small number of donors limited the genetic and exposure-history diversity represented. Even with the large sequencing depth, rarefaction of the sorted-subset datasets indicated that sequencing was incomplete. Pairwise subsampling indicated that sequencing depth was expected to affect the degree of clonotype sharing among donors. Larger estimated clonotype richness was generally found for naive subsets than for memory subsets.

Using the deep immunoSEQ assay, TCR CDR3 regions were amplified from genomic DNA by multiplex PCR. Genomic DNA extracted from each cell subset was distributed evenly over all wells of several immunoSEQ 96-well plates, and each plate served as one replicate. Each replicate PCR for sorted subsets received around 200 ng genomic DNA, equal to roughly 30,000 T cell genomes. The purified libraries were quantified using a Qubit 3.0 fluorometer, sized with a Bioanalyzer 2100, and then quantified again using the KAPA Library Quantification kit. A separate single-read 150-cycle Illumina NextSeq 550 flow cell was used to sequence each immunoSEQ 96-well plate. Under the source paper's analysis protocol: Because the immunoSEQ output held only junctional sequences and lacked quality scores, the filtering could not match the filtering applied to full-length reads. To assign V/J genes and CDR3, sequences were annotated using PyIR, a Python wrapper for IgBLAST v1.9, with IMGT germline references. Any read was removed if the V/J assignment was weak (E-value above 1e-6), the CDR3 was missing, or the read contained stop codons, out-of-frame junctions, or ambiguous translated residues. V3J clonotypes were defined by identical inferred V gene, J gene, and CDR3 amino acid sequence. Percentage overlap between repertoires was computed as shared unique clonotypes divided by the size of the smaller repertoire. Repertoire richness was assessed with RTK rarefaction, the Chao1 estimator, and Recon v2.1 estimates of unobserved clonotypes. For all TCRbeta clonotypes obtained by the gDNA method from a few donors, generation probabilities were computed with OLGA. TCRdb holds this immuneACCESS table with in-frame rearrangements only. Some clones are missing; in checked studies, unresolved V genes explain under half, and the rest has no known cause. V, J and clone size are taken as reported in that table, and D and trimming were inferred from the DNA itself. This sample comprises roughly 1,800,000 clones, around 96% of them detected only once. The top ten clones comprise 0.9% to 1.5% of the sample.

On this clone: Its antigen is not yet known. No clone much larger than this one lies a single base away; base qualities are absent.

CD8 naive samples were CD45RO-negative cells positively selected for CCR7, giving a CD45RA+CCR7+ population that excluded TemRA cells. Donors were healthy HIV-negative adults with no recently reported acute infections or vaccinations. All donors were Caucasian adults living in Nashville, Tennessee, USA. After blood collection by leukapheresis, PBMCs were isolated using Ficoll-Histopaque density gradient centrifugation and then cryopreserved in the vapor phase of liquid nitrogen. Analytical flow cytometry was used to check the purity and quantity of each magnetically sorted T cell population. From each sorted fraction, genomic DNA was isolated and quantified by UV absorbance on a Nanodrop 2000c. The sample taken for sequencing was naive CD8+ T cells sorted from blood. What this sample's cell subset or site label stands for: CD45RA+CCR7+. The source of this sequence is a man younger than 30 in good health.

The sequence in DNA is TGTGCCAGCAGCTTAGGGGTGTCCACTGGGGAGACCCAGTACTTC. It translates to CASSLGVSTGETQYF. In this chain, TRBV7-9 is recombined with TRBJ2-5; the D gene cannot be named for sure. A distance of 14 bases separates the germline ends of V and J, which lose 1 base and 5 bases respectively. Reading the germline V gene (reference sequence) gives CDR1 SEHNR and CDR2 FQNEAQ. From the cysteine through the phenylalanine, the CDR3 covers 15 amino acids. Only the CDR3 DNA stays, 45 bases, in frame from base 1.